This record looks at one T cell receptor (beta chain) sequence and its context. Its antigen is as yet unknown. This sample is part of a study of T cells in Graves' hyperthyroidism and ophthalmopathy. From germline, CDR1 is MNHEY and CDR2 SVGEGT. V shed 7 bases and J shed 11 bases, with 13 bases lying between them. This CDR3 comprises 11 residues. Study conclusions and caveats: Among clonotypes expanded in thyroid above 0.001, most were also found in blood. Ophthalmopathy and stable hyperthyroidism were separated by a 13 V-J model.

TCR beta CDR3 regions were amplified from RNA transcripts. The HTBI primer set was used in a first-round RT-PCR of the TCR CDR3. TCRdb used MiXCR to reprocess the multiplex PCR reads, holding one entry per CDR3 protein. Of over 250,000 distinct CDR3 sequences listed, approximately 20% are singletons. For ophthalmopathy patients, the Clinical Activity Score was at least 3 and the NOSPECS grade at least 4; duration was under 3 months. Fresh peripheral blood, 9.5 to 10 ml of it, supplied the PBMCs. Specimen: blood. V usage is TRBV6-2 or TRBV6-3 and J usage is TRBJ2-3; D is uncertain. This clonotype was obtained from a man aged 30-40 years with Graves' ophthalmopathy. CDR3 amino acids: CASTAPPEQYF. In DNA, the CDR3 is TGTGCCAGCACGGCACCCCCTGAGCAGTATTTT.